These 15 T cell receptor beta chains originate from one sample sequenced in a study of OX40 agonist ivuxolimab in advanced cancers. The protocol was immunoSEQ multiplex PCR, while the TCRdb copy is restricted to in-frame clones and leaves out a portion. The repertoire has 65,000 to 95,000 clones, 80% to 95% of them found once; the top ten carry about 11%. The sequencing here drew on CD4+ or CD8+ T cells sorted from blood, taken in a trial of the OX40 agonist ivuxolimab. These receptor sequences come from an adult with an advanced solid tumor such as melanoma, head and neck, liver or kidney cancer.

This sequence joins TRBV15 and TRBJ2-3; 11 bases match TRBD2. CDR1 and CDR2 (germline): LNHNV, YYDKDF (reference sequence). The CDR3 spans 16 residues. The trim removed 2 bases at V and 11 bases at J, leaving 12 bases unmatched. Written as DNA, the CDR3 is TGTGCCACCAGCAGATCCCGAAGTAGCGGGGGGGCGGGGCAGTATTTT. This translates into CATSRSRSSGGAGQYF.

This chain joins TRBV28 and TRBJ2-7; D may be TRBD1 or TRBD2 (6 bases each). In germline, CDR1 is MDHEN, CDR2 SYDVKM. CDR3 length: 17 residues. V was shortened by 4 bases and J by 3 bases, with 22 bases between the two germline ends. The CDR3 reads CASSSPRGPYRSYEQYF. The CDR3 DNA follows: TGTGCCAGCAGTTCCCCCCGGGGGCCGTATCGTAGCTACGAGCAGTACTTC.

The chain carries TRBV21-1 and TRBJ2-1; the table's D gene call, TRBD1, was not cross checked with the DNA. TRBV21-1 constitutes a pseudogene. The CDR3 has 17 amino acids. DNA of the CDR3: TGTGCCAGCAGCAAATCAATAGGGACAGGGGGCAGGAATGAGCAGTTCTTC. Translated: CASSKSIGTGGRNEQFF.

Only one count was recorded for this clone. The chain uses TRBV6-5 and TRBJ1-5; D is undetermined. Per the germline V gene, CDR1 is MNHEY and CDR2 is SVGAGI. Trimming cost V 7 bases and J 0 bases, with 13 bases left between them. This CDR3 is built from 15 residues. CDR3 sequence: CASNERDYSNQPQHF. Here the CDR3 DNA reads TGTGCCAGCAACGAGCGGGATTATAGCAATCAGCCCCAGCATTTT.

The gene calls are TRBV6-1 and TRBJ2-7; D possibly matches TRBD1 or TRBD2 (5 bases each). V lost 0 bases and J lost 5, with 17 bases in between. The CDR3 is 16 residues long. Germline CDR1 is MNHNS and CDR2 is SASEGT. The CDR3 region has the DNA TGTGCCAGCAGTGAAGCACTTCGTTGGGGGAACCACGAGCAGTACTTC. This gives the protein CASSEALRWGNHEQYF.

J is TRBJ2-4 and V is TRBV15, with D hard to call. Germline V lookup: CDR1 LNHNV, CDR2 YYDKDF (reference sequence). The CDR3 sequence is 18 residues long. Trimming took 0 bases from V and 0 from J, leaving 15 bases between them. The CDR3 is CATSRERNQQLAKNIQYF. CDR3 in DNA: TGTGCCACCAGCAGAGAAAGGAACCAACAGTTAGCCAAAAACATTCAGTACTTC.

The V call is TRBV7-3, the J call TRBJ2-3, with D unresolved. Germline V gene lookup returns CDR1 SGHTA and CDR2 FQGTGA. The V and J ends lost 5 bases and 4 bases respectively, with 10 bases between them. The CDR3 length is 13 residues. The CDR3 DNA sequence: TGTGCCAGCAGCCTGATCAGTTCAGATACGCAGTATTTT. It is translated as CASSLISSDTQYF.

The CDR3 protein is CASSLGTTSYEQYF. The CDR3 bases are TGTGCCAGCAGCTTGGGGACCACCTCATACGAGCAGTACTTC. The chain joins TRBV7-9 to TRBJ2-7; possibly TRBD1 or TRBD2 for D (5 bases each). Trimming removed 3 bases from V and 4 bases from J, with 13 bases in between. This CDR3 has 14 residues. CDR1 and CDR2 from the germline V gene are SEHNR and FQNEAQ (reference sequence).

The chain carries TRBV4-1 and TRBJ2-7, with TRBD1 matching over 8 bases. J gave up 1 base and V 3 bases, and 5 bases lay outside the gene matches. Per the germline V gene, CDR1 is MGHRA and CDR2 is YSYEKL. The CDR3 is made up of 15 amino acids. In nucleotides, the CDR3 is TGCGCCAGCAGCCACGAACAGGGGGGTTCCTACGAGCAGTACTTC. The encoded protein is CASSHEQGGSYEQYF.

This chain links TRBV6-4 with TRBJ2-3; no clear D gene. The germline V gene encodes CDR1 MRHNA and CDR2 SNTAGT. The CDR3 covers 13 residues. V was cut by 0 bases and J by 3 bases, with 4 bases left in between. CDR3 bases: TGTGCCAGCAGTGACTCGATGACAGATACGCAGTATTTT. Residues: CASSDSMTDTQYF.

The chain recombines TRBV4-1 with TRBJ1-2; TRBD1 aligns across 7 bases. This CDR3 comprises 16 residues. V lost 2 bases to trimming and J lost 3 bases; unmatched junction nucleotides: 9. Germline loops: CDR1 MGHRA, CDR2 YSYEKL. CDR3 in amino acids: CASSQPGQAGYYGYTF. In DNA, the CDR3 is TGCGCCAGCAGCCAACCTGGACAGGCTGGATACTATGGCTACACCTTC.

The rearrangement uses TRBV27 and TRBJ2-5; D gene unclear. CDR1 MNHEY and CDR2 SMNVEV come from the germline V gene (reference sequence). Trimming removed 6 bases at V and 5 bases at J, with 16 bases between. The CDR3 is made up of 14 amino acids. The CDR3 protein is CASSPRAFRETQYF. In DNA form, the CDR3 reads TGTGCCAGCAGCCCCCGGGCCTTCAGGGAGACCCAGTACTTC.

The J gene is TRBJ2-7, the V gene TRBV4-3; 12 nucleotides match TRBD1. This CDR3 region has 15 residues. CDR1 and CDR2 from the germline V gene are LGHNA and YSLEER. V lost 3 bases, J lost 2 bases, and 2 bases stayed unmatched. CDR3 sequence: CASSHGTGGAYEQYF. The CDR3 bases are TGCGCCAGCAGCCACGGGACAGGGGGCGCCTACGAGCAGTACTTC.

CDR3 coding DNA: TGTGCCAGCAGCCCCTCTGGCGGGGGGGCCCACGAGCAGTACTTC. Translation: CASSPSGGGAHEQYF. This sequence joins TRBV13 and TRBJ2-7; 9 positions agree with TRBD2. This CDR3 region has 15 residues. The V gene's germline CDR1 is PRHDT and CDR2 FYEKMQ (reference sequence). The junction had 10 bases not matched to a gene; V was cut back by 5 bases and J by 5 bases. Supplemented by reference TRBV13 and TRBJ2-7, the full variable domain reads AAGVIQSPRHLIKEKRETATLKCYPIPRHDTVYWYQQGPGQDPQFLISFYEKMQSDKGSIPDRFSAQQFSDYHSELNMSSLELGDSALYFCASSPSGGGAHEQYFGPGTRLTVT.

The chain employs TRBV5-6 and TRBJ1-4; a weak D match, TRBD1 (6 bases). The V end lost 4 bases, the J end lost 10 bases, and 26 bases lay between the germline ends. Germline lookup yields CDR1 SGHDT and CDR2 YYEEEE. The CDR3 spans 17 residues. DNA of the CDR3: TGTGCCAGCAGCCCAGGGGTGGATTGGACCACAAGAGGAAAACTGTTTTTT. The encoded protein is CASSPGVDWTTRGKLFF.